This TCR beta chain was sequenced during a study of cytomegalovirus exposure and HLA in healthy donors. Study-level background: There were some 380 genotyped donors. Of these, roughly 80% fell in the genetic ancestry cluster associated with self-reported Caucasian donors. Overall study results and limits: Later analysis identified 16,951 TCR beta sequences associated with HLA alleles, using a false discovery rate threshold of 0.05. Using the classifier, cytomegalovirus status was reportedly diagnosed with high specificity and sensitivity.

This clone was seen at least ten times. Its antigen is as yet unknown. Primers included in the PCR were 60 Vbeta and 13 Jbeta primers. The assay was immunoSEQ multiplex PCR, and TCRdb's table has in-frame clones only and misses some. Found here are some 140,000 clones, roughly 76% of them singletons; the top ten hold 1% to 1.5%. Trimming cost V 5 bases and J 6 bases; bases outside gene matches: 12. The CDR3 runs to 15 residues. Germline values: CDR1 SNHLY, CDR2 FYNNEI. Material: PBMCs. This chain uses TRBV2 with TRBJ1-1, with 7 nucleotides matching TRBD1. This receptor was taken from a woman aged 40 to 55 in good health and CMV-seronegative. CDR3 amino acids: CASSRRSGQGAEAFF. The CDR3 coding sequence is TGTGCCAGCAGTAGAAGGTCGGGGCAGGGGGCTGAAGCTTTCTTT.